A selection of T cell receptor beta chains follows, all from one sample in a study of regulatory T cells in long-lasting Graves disease. TCRdb independently ran MiXCR on the multiplex PCR reads; one entry per CDR3 protein. The table has 420,000 or so distinct CDR3 sequences, about 25% seen once. Material: peripheral blood mononuclear cells (PBMCs), obtained when the disease was refractory, from a patient treated with antithyroid drugs. All receptors come from a female donor with Graves disease. Each CDR3 is given with its conserved first and last residue. D genes are given only for firm matches. Expanded clones are given a class, and other clones once, few, many or no size at all.

D gene,clone size,V gene,J gene,CDR3 DNA,CDR3 protein
TRBD1,-,TRBV10-3,TRBJ1-2,TGTGCCATAACAGGGGGGGATAACTATGGCTACACCTTC,CAITGGDNYGYTF
TRBD1,few,TRBV7-3,TRBJ2-2,TGTGCCAGCAGCACAACAGGGGCGAACACCGGGGAGCTGTTTTTT,CASSTTGANTGELFF
-,few,TRBV18,TRBJ1-5,TGTGCCAGCGCCAGGGTTAGTGATCAGCCCCAGCATTTT,CASARVSDQPQHF
-,-,TRBV2,TRBJ2-1,TGTGCCAGCAGTGAAGGACACTGGCCGATGGGTGGTGGTGAGCAGTTCTTC,CASSEGHWPMGGGEQFF
-,many,TRBV12-3/TRBV12-4,TRBJ1-1,TGTGCCAGCAGTTTAGTTTTAGGGGGAGTGGTTAACACTGAAGCTTTCTTT,CASSLVLGGVVNTEAFF
-,many,TRBV6-1,TRBJ1-1,TGTGCCAGCACCCTCCTCAAGAACACTGAAGCTTTCTTT,CASTLLKNTEAFF
TRBD1,-,TRBV7-9,TRBJ1-2,TGTGCCAGCAGCTTCCAACTTGGGACAGGGGACTTCTCCTCCTATGGCTACACCTTC,CASSFQLGTGDFSSYGYTF
-,many,TRBV7-2,TRBJ2-5,TGTGCCAGCAGCTTTAACAGGGGAGGAGAGACCCAGTACTTC,CASSFNRGGETQYF
-,-,TRBV5-5,TRBJ1-3,TGTGCCAGCAGCTTGGATGGACCAGAGGGCGGCTCTGGAAACACCATATATTTT,CASSLDGPEGGSGNTIYF
TRBD1,many,TRBV28,TRBJ1-5,TGTGCCAGCAGTTACAGGGGCGCCTCCCCCCAGCATTTT,CASSYRGASPQHF
-,many,TRBV5-1,TRBJ2-2,TGTGCCAGCAGCTCGAACACCGGGGAGCTGTTTTTT,CASSSNTGELFF
TRBD1,few,TRBV18,TRBJ1-2,TGTGCCAGCTCACCACCGATGGGCAGGGGGCGAGGCTACACCTTC,CASSPPMGRGRGYTF
-,-,TRBV4-1,TRBJ1-4,TGCGCCAGCAGCCGTGTCGACAGTGCAACTAATGAAAAACTGTTTTTT,CASSRVDSATNEKLFF
TRBD2,many,TRBV2,TRBJ2-2,TGTGCCAGCAGTGACGGACTAGCGGGAGTGTCCGGGGAGCTGTTTTTT,CASSDGLAGVSGELFF
-,many,TRBV7-2,TRBJ1-1,TGTGCCAGCAGCTTAGAGGGGGTTTCCACTGAAGCTTTCTTT,CASSLEGVSTEAFF